The rows below give T cell receptor beta chains drawn from one sample of a study of CD8 T cells in Susac syndrome. Each CDR3 protein gets one entry after TCRdb re-called the immunoSEQ multiplex PCR reads with MiXCR. The data show nearly 25,000 distinct CDR3 sequences, about 93% seen once. The sample comprised CD8+ T cells from PBMCs. These receptor sequences come from a human donor with Susac syndrome. CDR3s include the opening cysteine and the closing phenylalanine or tryptophan. D genes are given only for firm matches. Size is stated for part of the rows, as once, few or many counts, or as a class when the clone is expanded.

TRBV7-9,.,TRBJ2-7,.,CASSSPGSSSYEQYF,TGTGCCAGCAGTAGTCCGGGATCTAGCTCCTACGAGCAGTACTTC
TRBV27,.,TRBJ2-2,.,CASSLYGTSNTGELFF,TGTGCCAGCAGCTTATACGGGACAAGCAACACCGGGGAGCTGTTTTTT
TRBV29-1,few,TRBJ2-1,TRBD1,CSLFGTGGSWSYNEQFF,TGCAGCTTATTCGGGACAGGGGGGAGTTGGTCCTACAATGAGCAGTTCTTC
TRBV6-2/TRBV6-3,.,TRBJ1-5,.,CATRAGESNQPQHF,TGTGCTACTCGGGCTGGGGAAAGCAATCAGCCCCAGCATTTT
TRBV6-5,once,TRBJ2-7,.,CASSYSTGSTSYEQYF,TGTGCCAGCAGTTACTCGACAGGATCCACCTCCTACGAGCAGTACTTC
TRBV6-2/TRBV6-3,.,TRBJ1-1,.,CASTLLPGKGRTEAFF,TGTGCCAGCACCCTACTCCCTGGCAAGGGTAGGACTGAAGCTTTCTTT
TRBV4-3,.,TRBJ2-3,.,CASSPEWGASGTDTQYF,TGCGCCAGCAGCCCAGAATGGGGCGCGTCCGGCACAGATACGCAGTATTTT
TRBV30,.,TRBJ1-4,.,CAWSVLGSPNEKLFF,TGTGCCTGGAGTGTACTTGGCAGTCCTAATGAAAAACTGTTTTTT
TRBV30,.,TRBJ2-2,TRBD1,CAWGTGSTPDGELFF,TGTGCCTGGGGGACAGGTTCAACACCAGACGGGGAGCTGTTTTTT
TRBV11-3,.,TRBJ1-6,.,CASSLSGSSPLHF,TGTGCCAGCAGCTTAAGCGGGAGTTCACCCCTCCACTTT
TRBV27,.,TRBJ2-7,TRBD1,CASSYGTGEISYEQYF,TGTGCCAGCAGTTACGGGACAGGGGAGATCTCCTACGAGCAGTACTTC
TRBV27,once,TRBJ2-7,.,CASSNLYEQYF,TGTGCCAGCAGCAACCTATACGAGCAGTACTTC
TRBV7-9,.,TRBJ2-3,TRBD1,CASGIGQGATDTQYF,TGTGCCAGCGGCATAGGACAGGGGGCGACAGATACGCAGTATTTT
TRBV7-9,.,TRBJ1-1,TRBD1,CASSRDRANTEAFF,TGTGCCAGCAGCCGAGACAGGGCGAACACTGAAGCTTTCTTT
TRBV19,.,TRBJ2-1,TRBD2,CASSSVLAGGITEQFF,TGTGCCAGTAGTTCCGTACTAGCGGGGGGGATCACTGAGCAGTTCTTC
TRBV5-5,.,TRBJ2-3,TRBD2,CASSLASSGDTQYF,TGTGCCAGCAGCTTGGCCTCTAGCGGAGATACGCAGTATTTT
TRBV11-1,.,TRBJ2-5,.,CASSLLQKAARETQYF,TGTGCCAGCAGCTTGCTACAGAAAGCGGCCCGAGAGACCCAGTACTTC
TRBV5-1,.,TRBJ1-6,TRBD1,CASSWGTGNGNSPLHF,TGCGCCAGCAGCTGGGGGACAGGGAACGGTAATTCACCCCTCCACTTT
TRBV28,.,TRBJ2-7,TRBD1,CASSHGRQGPYEQYF,TGTGCCAGCAGCCATGGGCGACAGGGACCCTACGAGCAGTACTTC
TRBV5-6,few,TRBJ2-7,.,CASASGLASSYEQYF,TGTGCCAGCGCCTCAGGGTTAGCGTCCTCCTACGAGCAGTACTTC
TRBV12-3/TRBV12-4,.,TRBJ2-2,.,CASSLGDKTGELFF,TGTGCCAGCAGTTTAGGGGACAAGACCGGGGAGCTGTTTTTT
TRBV9,.,TRBJ1-2,TRBD1,CASRPGQGASANYGYTF,TGTGCCAGTCGCCCTGGACAGGGCGCGTCAGCTAACTATGGCTACACCTTC
TRBV10-3,.,TRBJ2-5,.,CAISPGLLETQYF,TGTGCCATCAGTCCAGGACTGCTGGAGACCCAGTACTTC
TRBV27,.,TRBJ1-5,.,CASSLSMTGSQPQHF,TGTGCCAGCAGTTTATCGATGACGGGTTCTCAGCCCCAGCATTTT
TRBV5-4,few,TRBJ2-7,.,CASSWGVRYEQYF,TGTGCCAGCAGCTGGGGGGTGCGGTACGAGCAGTACTTC
TRBV7-9,.,TRBJ2-1,.,CASNLGPRDEQFF,TGTGCCAGCAACCTAGGGCCCCGAGATGAGCAGTTCTTC
TRBV25-1,.,TRBJ2-5,TRBD2,CATHSGDQETQYF,TGTGCCACCCATAGCGGGGACCAAGAGACCCAGTACTTC
TRBV5-1,.,TRBJ1-2,.,CASSWDRVNYGYTF,TGCGCCAGCAGCTGGGACCGCGTAAACTATGGCTACACCTTC
TRBV6-2/TRBV6-3,.,TRBJ2-7,.,CASSPQQVSYEQYF,TGTGCCAGCAGCCCCCAACAGGTATCCTACGAGCAGTACTTC
TRBV6-5,.,TRBJ2-2,.,CASSYRQNTGELFF,TGTGCCAGCAGTTACCGGCAGAACACCGGGGAGCTGTTTTTT
TRBV7-9,.,TRBJ1-1,TRBD1,CASSAETGGAQDTEAFF,TGTGCCAGCAGCGCCGAGACAGGGGGCGCACAGGACACTGAAGCTTTCTTT
TRBV3-1,.,TRBJ2-3,.,CASSWDDGGVDSGTQYF,TGTGCCAGCAGTTGGGACGATGGCGGGGTAGATAGTGGTACGCAGTATTTT
TRBV12-3/TRBV12-4,.,TRBJ2-7,.,CASSSTGTPYEQYF,TGTGCCAGCAGTTCAACAGGGACCCCCTACGAGCAGTACTTC
TRBV4-1,.,TRBJ2-1,.,CASSILGSYNEQFF,TGCGCCAGCAGCATCTTAGGCTCCTACAATGAGCAGTTCTTC
TRBV19,.,TRBJ2-2,.,CASLPPTGELFF,TGTGCCAGCCTGCCCCCCACCGGGGAGCTGTTTTTT